Listed here are 14 T cell receptor beta chains from one sample, sequenced in a study of blood T cell repertoires in COVID-19. TCRdb keeps only in-frame clones here, not all; method: immunoSEQ multiplex PCR. The profile shows under 250,000 clones, about 90% of them singletons. The sequenced sample was PBMCs or T cells enriched from blood (not recorded which). The receptors stem from a man aged 25-40 years who had recovered from COVID-19.

This clone was detected only a few times. The chain joins TRBV10-1 to TRBJ2-5; 7 bases line up with TRBD2. This CDR3 is 16 amino acids long. The V gene's germline CDR1 is WNHNN and CDR2 SYGVQD (reference sequence). Trimming removed 5 bases from V and 2 bases from J; junction bases left unmatched: 11. CDR3 in amino acids: CASSPPGTNGQETQYF. CDR3 nucleotides: TGCGCCAGCAGTCCACCCGGGACTAACGGACAAGAGACCCAGTACTTC.

V gene TRBV2 combines with J gene TRBJ2-7; 7 bases match TRBD1. Germline V gene sequence: CDR1 SNHLY, CDR2 FYNNEI. V lost 6 bases and J lost 5; bases outside the gene matches: 7. The length of the CDR3 is 13 residues. The CDR3 region is CASRATGVDEQYF. CDR3 nucleotides: TGTGCCAGCAGGGCCACAGGGGTGGACGAGCAGTACTTC.

The gene calls are TRBV5-4 and TRBJ2-5, with 7 bases identical to TRBD2. Unmatched junction bases numbered 8, after V lost 4 bases and J lost 5 bases. This CDR3 region has 14 residues. CDR1 and CDR2 from the germline V gene are SGHNT and YYREEE (reference sequence). The CDR3 loop is CASSTRLALETQYF. CDR3 sequence (DNA): TGTGCCAGCAGCACACGACTAGCTTTGGAGACCCAGTACTTC.

The V and J genes are TRBV29-1 and TRBJ1-1; no definite D call. Germline values: CDR1 SQVTM, CDR2 ANQGSEA. The CDR3 spans 13 residues. Trimming pared 7 bases from V and 1 base from J, leaving 13 bases between. CDR3 residues: CSAQPRENTEAFF. CDR3 DNA: TGCAGCGCGCAACCCCGGGAGAACACTGAAGCTTTCTTT.

The chain joins TRBV28 to TRBJ1-5; no firm D call. Germline-derived CDR1 and CDR2 are MDHEN and SYDVKM. There are 14 residues in the CDR3. V lost 8 bases, J lost 7 bases, and 18 bases lay in between. CDR3 sequence reads: CASVKRNPVQPQHF. The CDR3 DNA sequence: TGTGCCAGCGTGAAACGAAATCCGGTCCAGCCCCAGCATTTT.

The chain is built from TRBV5-6 and TRBJ2-7; D gene uncertain. The CDR3 runs 12 residues. Germline V CDR1 and CDR2: SGHDT, YYEEEE. The V gene lost 1 base and the J gene lost 3 bases, with 5 bases spanning the gap. The CDR3, as DNA: TGTGCCAGCAGCTTGAATAGCTACGAGCAGTACTTC. It yields the protein CASSLNSYEQYF.

There are a few counts of this clone. The chain links TRBV5-6 to TRBJ1-6; D ambiguous. The germline gives CDR1 SGHDT, CDR2 YYEEEE. This CDR3 is built from 15 residues. V lost 2 bases to trimming and J lost 6 bases, with 12 bases between them. The CDR3 region is CASSFRTGVNSPLHF. The DNA of the CDR3 is TGTGCCAGCAGCTTTCGGACGGGAGTTAATTCACCCCTCCACTTT.

The V and J genes are TRBV5-1 and TRBJ2-1, with D perhaps matching TRBD1 (6 bases). In germline, CDR1 is SGHRS, CDR2 YFSETQ. The CDR3 loop spans 15 amino acids. With 3 bases removed from V and 0 bases from J, the gap between germline ends came to 10 bases. In DNA, the CDR3 is TGCGCCAGCAGCTCCGGACAGACCTCCTACAATGAGCAGTTCTTC. The encoded protein is CASSSGQTSYNEQFF. The variable domain in full, with the rest retrieved from reference TRBV5-1 and TRBJ2-1, is KAGVTQTPRYLIKTRGQQVTLSCSPISGHRSVSWYQQTPGQGLQFLFEYFSETQRNKGNFPGRFSGRQFSNSRSEMNVSTLELGDSALYLCASSSGQTSYNEQFFGPGTRLTVL.

This clone was counted a few times. The chain carries TRBV4-2 and TRBJ2-7, with 9 bases matching TRBD2. CDR1 is LGHNA and CDR2 is YNFKEQ in the germline V gene. The CDR3 extends over 19 amino acids. Trimming took 0 bases from V and 6 from J; bases not matched to a gene: 18. The DNA of the CDR3 is TGTGCCAGCAGCCAAGACCGAAACCCTGGGACTAGCAGGGTCCTCGAGCAGTACTTC. It encodes CASSQDRNPGTSRVLEQYF.

The chain has TRBV11-2 and TRBJ2-1; TRBD1 matches at 9 bases. V gave up 3 bases and J gave up 3 bases; unmatched junction bases: 9. The CDR3 runs 17 residues. Germline CDR1 and CDR2: SGHAT and FQNNGV. The CDR3 sequence: CASSFRDRATNYNEQFF. The DNA of the CDR3 is TGTGCCAGCAGCTTTCGGGACAGGGCGACTAACTACAATGAGCAGTTCTTC.

The chain recombines TRBV7-9 with TRBJ1-1; possible D gene TRBD1, 5 bases. V was trimmed by 5 bases and J by 7 bases, leaving 14 bases between them. Germline V gives CDR1 SEHNR, CDR2 FQNEAQ (reference sequence). The CDR3 covers 13 residues. CDR3 DNA sequence: TGTGCCAGCAGCGAAGTTACAGGCTTTGAAGCTTTCTTT. This encodes CASSEVTGFEAFF. The entire variable domain, with the rest obtained from reference TRBV7-9 and TRBJ1-1, is as follows: DTGVSQNPRHKITKRGQNVTFRCDPISEHNRLYWYRQTLGQGPEFLTYFQNEAQLEKSRLLSDRFSAERPKGSFSTLEIQRTEQGDSAMYLCASSEVTGFEAFFGQGTRLTVV.

The rearrangement uses TRBV19 and TRBJ2-1, with 13 bases identical to TRBD2. J was trimmed by 9 bases and V by 6 bases; bases with no gene match: 5. From germline, CDR1 is LNHDA and CDR2 SQIVND (reference sequence). There are 14 residues in the CDR3. CDR3: CASSGLAGVGEQFF. CDR3 nucleotide sequence: TGTGCCAGTAGCGGACTAGCGGGAGTGGGTGAGCAGTTCTTC. The full variable domain, in which reference TRBV19 and TRBJ2-1 provide the parts outside the CDR3, is DGGITQSPKYLFRKEGQNVTLSCEQNLNHDAMYWYRQDPGQGLRLIYYSQIVNDFQKGDIAEGYSVSREKKESFPLTVTSAQKNPTAFYLCASSGLAGVGEQFFGPGTRLTVL.

The rearrangement uses TRBV21-1 and TRBJ2-5; the table's D call TRBD2 went unverified against the DNA. TRBV21-1 is assigned pseudogene status. The CDR3 length is 15 residues. This chain's CDR3 is CASSPKSGVGETQYF. DNA of the CDR3: TGTGCCAGCAGCCCGAAAAGCGGGGTTGGGGAGACCCAGTACTTC.

V is TRBV4-3 and J is TRBJ2-2; TRBD2 matches 12 bases. Germline CDR1 and CDR2: LGHNA and YSLEER. The V segment lost 0 bases and the J segment 6 bases; nucleotides outside the gene matches: 17. The CDR3 is made up of 21 amino acids. The DNA for the CDR3 is TGCGCCAGCAGCCAAGAATTAAGATTTAGGACTAGCGGGGTCGGACCCGGGGAGCTGTTTTTT. The encoded protein is CASSQELRFRTSGVGPGELFF.